What follows describes a single T cell receptor (beta chain). Its antigen remains unknown. The data are from a study of naive and memory T cell subsets. General study results and limits: A clonotype means one alpha or beta sequence, not an alpha/beta pair. Over 85% of naive TCR sequences appeared only once after error correction, unlike memory subsets. Possibly reflecting memory cells re-expressing CD45RA, a few larger clonotypes occurred in naive repertoires, especially CD8. Gini index rose across naive, CM, EM and EMRA in CD4 and CD8.

V was clipped by 3 bases and J by 0 bases, with 15 bases between them. The CDR3 covers 16 residues. Per the germline V gene, CDR1 is SGHVS and CDR2 is FNYEAQ. CMV status came from CD4+ IFNgamma after overnight CMV lysate stimulation. The beta constant-region primer was an equimolar mix of two oligonucleotides covering TRBC1 and TRBC2. Four rounds of PCR amplified the ligated cDNA using nested alpha and beta constant-region primers plus SP2. Via MiXCR, TCRdb re-called the UMI-ligation and nested PCR reads, giving one row per CDR3 protein. Among under 150,000 distinct CDR3 sequences listed, about 20% were seen once.

Sequenced: naive CD8+ T cells from blood. This chain links TRBV7-6 with TRBJ2-7, with D unclear. This TCR derives from a human donor in good health. CDR3 protein: CASSLDGAPSSYEQYF. In DNA, the CDR3 is TGTGCCAGCAGCTTGGACGGAGCTCCGAGCTCCTACGAGCAGTACTTC.